The source of this TCR beta chain is a study of lymphopenia after photon versus proton radiotherapy. General study results and limits: After lymphocyte nadir, photon-treated repertoires showed oligoclonal expansion, especially CD8+ Temra. Proton therapy kept repertoires fairly stable, unlike photons, which gained effector/memory cells. Authors raise, but do not show, better survival with proton therapy. In patients who died, overall survival fell as post-nadir TCR diversity dropped more.

Concerning this clone itself: Antigen: not known.

This CDR3 spans 13 amino acids. V was trimmed by 0 bases and J by 2 bases, leaving 5 bases between them. CDR1 and CDR2 from the germline V gene are SGHRS and YFSETQ. Clones were read by immunoSEQ multiplex PCR, and TCRdb kept only the in-frame ones, dropping some. This sample has approximately 8,100 clones, with 70% to 90% found just once. The genes are TRBV5-1 and TRBJ2-5; D is undetermined. This material consisted of peripheral blood, taken from a patient treated with photon-based radiotherapy. This TCR came from an older man with cholangiocarcinoma. DNA for the CDR3: TGCGCCAGCAGCTTGGAGGGACAAGAGACCCAGTACTTC. Translation: CASSLEGQETQYF.